The entry that follows covers one TCR beta chain sequence. This sample is part of a study of blood T cell repertoires in COVID-19. The CDR3 covers 10 residues. Germline-derived CDR1 and CDR2 are MNHEY and SVGAGI. Sequencing used immunoSEQ multiplex PCR; TCRdb keeps in-frame clones, though not all of them. This table has some 180,000 clones, approximately 80% appearing once. The sequencing sample was made of peripheral blood. This clonotype was sampled from a middle-aged woman with COVID-19, enrolled during active disease. V is TRBV6-5 and J is TRBJ2-6; the D is unclear. The CDR3, as DNA: TGTGCTACGCTAGCCAACGTCCTGACTTTC. Its protein product is CATLANVLTF.